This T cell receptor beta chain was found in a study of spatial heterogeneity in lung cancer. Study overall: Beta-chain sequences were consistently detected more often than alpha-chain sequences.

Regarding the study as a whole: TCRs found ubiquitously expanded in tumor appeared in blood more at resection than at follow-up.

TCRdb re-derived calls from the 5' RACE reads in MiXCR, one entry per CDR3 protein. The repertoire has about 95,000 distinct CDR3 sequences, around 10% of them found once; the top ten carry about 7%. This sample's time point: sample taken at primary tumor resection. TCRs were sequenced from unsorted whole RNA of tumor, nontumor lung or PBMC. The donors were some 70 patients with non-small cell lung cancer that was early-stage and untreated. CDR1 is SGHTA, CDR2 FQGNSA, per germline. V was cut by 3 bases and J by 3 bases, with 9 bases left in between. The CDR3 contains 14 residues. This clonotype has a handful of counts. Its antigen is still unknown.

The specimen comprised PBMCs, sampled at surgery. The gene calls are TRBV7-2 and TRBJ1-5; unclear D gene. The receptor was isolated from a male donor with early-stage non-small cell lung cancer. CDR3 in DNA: TGTGCCAGCAGCTTCATAGGGCTCAATCAGCCCCAGCATTTT. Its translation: CASSFIGLNQPQHF.